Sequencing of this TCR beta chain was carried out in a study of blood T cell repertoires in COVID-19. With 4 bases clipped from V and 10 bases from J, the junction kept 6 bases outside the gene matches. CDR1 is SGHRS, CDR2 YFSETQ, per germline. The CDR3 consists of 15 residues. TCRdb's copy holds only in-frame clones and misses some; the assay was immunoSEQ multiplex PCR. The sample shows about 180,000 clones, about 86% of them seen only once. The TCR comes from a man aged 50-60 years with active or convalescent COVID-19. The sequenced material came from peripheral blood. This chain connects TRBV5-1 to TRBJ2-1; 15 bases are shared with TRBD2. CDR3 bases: TGCGCCAGCAGCCAGGGACTAGCGGGAGGTCAGGAGCAGTTCTTC. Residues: CASSQGLAGGQEQFF.